Below, 8 T cell receptor beta chains from the same sample are listed, as sequenced in a study of neoadjuvant anti-PD-1 for oral cavity cancer. Profiled with immunoSEQ multiplex PCR; TCRdb holds only in-frame clones, not every one. There are about 80,000 clones in the sample; about four fifths occur only once, and around 3% lies in the top ten. The sample consisted of PBMCs, taken before nivolumab (anti-PD-1) treatment. These receptors were obtained from a person between 40 and 80 years old with oral cavity squamous cell carcinoma.

The chain recombines TRBV19 with TRBJ1-5; D unresolved. This CDR3 has 12 amino acids. Looked up from germline, CDR1 is LNHDA and CDR2 is SQIVND (reference sequence). V was trimmed by 6 bases and J by 4 bases, leaving 7 bases between them. The CDR3 coding sequence is TGTGCCAGTAGGGATCTTAATCAGCCCCAGCATTTT. This codes for CASRDLNQPQHF.

The chain joins TRBV19 to TRBJ2-7; 8 bases fit TRBD2. V was pared by 3 bases and J by 2 bases, with 6 bases of the junction left unmatched. The germline V gene has CDR1 LNHDA and CDR2 SQIVND (reference sequence). The CDR3 totals 15 residues. The CDR3 is CASSITGGMTYEQYF. In DNA, the CDR3 is TGTGCCAGTAGTATTACGGGGGGGATGACCTACGAGCAGTACTTC.

With regard to this clone: The junction departs from germline at one end; a sequencing error may be responsible. CDR3 bases: TGTGCTAGCAGCTTCGGCGATAGGGGGGAGCTGTTTTTT. As protein: CASSFGDRGELFF. V gene TRBV7-7 combines with J gene TRBJ2-2, with no clear D. In germline, CDR1 is SSHAT, CDR2 FNYEAQ (reference sequence). The CDR3 spans 13 residues.

The genes are TRBV7-6 and TRBJ2-1; the match to TRBD1 covers 9 bases. Germline loops: CDR1 SGHVS, CDR2 FNYEAQ. The ends lost 0 bases at V and 6 bases at J; junction bases unmatched: 3. The length of the CDR3 is 15 residues. This chain's CDR3 is CASSLAQGAFNEQFF. Written as DNA, the CDR3 is TGTGCCAGCAGCTTAGCACAGGGGGCGTTCAATGAGCAGTTCTTC.

This chain connects TRBV4-1 to TRBJ2-7; D may be TRBD1 (6 bases). Between the trimmed V and J ends, which lost 0 bases and 4 bases, there was a span of 10 bases. The CDR3 totals 14 residues. Germline V CDR1 and CDR2: MGHRA, YSYEKL. The CDR3 DNA is TGCGCCAGCAGCCAAGAGATACAGGGATACGAGCAGTACTTC. This gives the protein CASSQEIQGYEQYF.

This chain uses TRBV19 with TRBJ2-1, with D hard to call. Between the trimmed V and J ends, which lost 2 bases and 8 bases, there was a span of 10 bases. Germline CDR1 reads LNHDA; CDR2 reads SQIVND (reference sequence). The CDR3 covers 13 residues. The CDR3 coding sequence is TGTGCCAGTAGTATATTTGACGGCCATGAGCAGTTCTTC. It codes for CASSIFDGHEQFF.

The gene calls are TRBV6-5 and TRBJ2-7; TRBD2 matches at 10 bases. Germline CDR1 is MNHEY and CDR2 is SVGAGI. The trim removed 6 bases at V and 4 bases at J, leaving 9 bases unmatched. The CDR3 runs to 15 residues. CDR3 nucleotides: TGTGCCAGCAGATTCGCTAGCGGGGGAATGTACGAGCAGTACTTC. Protein: CASRFASGGMYEQYF.

This rearrangement joins TRBV6-5 to TRBJ1-2; tentatively, D is TRBD1 (5 bases). V lost 2 bases and J 4 bases, leaving 8 bases between the germline ends. Germline V gene lookup returns CDR1 MNHEY and CDR2 SVGAGI. The CDR3 runs to 13 residues. The CDR3 DNA is TGTGCCAGCAGTTACACAGGCACCTATGGCTACACCTTC. Translated, it gives CASSYTGTYGYTF.